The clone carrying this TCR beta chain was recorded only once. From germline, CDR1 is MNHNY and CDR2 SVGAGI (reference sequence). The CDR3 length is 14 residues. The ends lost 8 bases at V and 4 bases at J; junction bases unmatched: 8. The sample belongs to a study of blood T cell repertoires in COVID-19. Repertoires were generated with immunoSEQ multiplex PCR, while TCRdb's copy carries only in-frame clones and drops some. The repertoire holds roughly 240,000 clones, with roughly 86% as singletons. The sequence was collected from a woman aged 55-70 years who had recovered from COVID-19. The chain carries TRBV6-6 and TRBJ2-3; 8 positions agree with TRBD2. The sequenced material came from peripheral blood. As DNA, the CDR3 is TGTGCCAGCGGGTCGGGGGGGCGGTCAGATACGCAGTATTTT. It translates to CASGSGGRSDTQYF.